This TCR beta chain was profiled in a study of blood T cell repertoires in COVID-19. Profiled with immunoSEQ multiplex PCR; TCRdb holds only in-frame clones, not every one. Of approximately 170,000 clones listed, about four fifths were seen once; the top ten hold 3.6%. This clone was recorded only once. The CDR3 runs to 16 residues. V lost 5 bases to trimming and J lost 3 bases; unmatched junction nucleotides: 9. CDR1 SGDLS and CDR2 YYNGEE come from the germline V gene. Sample: PBMCs or T cells enriched from blood (not recorded which). This receptor was taken from a woman aged 45-65 years in a cohort exposed to, infected with or recovered from COVID-19 (not recorded which). The chain has TRBV9 and TRBJ1-1, with TRBD1 matching over 11 bases. The CDR3 DNA follows: TGTGCCAGCAGTGTTGGACAGGGGGCGGGGTACACTGAAGCTTTCTTT. Translation: CASSVGQGAGYTEAFF.